The text below deals with one TCR beta chain. Its antigen is as yet unknown. These data come from a study of T cell responses to AZD1222 COVID-19 vaccine. Findings and caveats of the study: Spike-specific TCRs gained breadth and depth after people received two AZD1222 doses. White British people made up most donors, females outnumbered males, and clonal diversity was possibly underestimated. Reportedly, nearly half of unique spike TCRs recognized epitopes outside B.1.351/B.1.1.7 mutations.

Some clones are missing from TCRdb's copy, which holds only in-frame ones; the method was immunoSEQ multiplex PCR. Of 130,000 or so clones in the sample, around nine tenths were seen once. V shed 5 bases and J shed 5 bases, with 11 bases lying between them. The CDR3 has 13 residues. Germline lookup yields CDR1 MNHEY and CDR2 SVGAGI. The origin of this receptor is an adult who received the MenACWY meningococcal vaccine as a control. This rearrangement joins TRBV6-5 to TRBJ2-3; no firm D call. The source material was peripheral blood, sampled 28 days after the second dose of the MenACWY control vaccine. The CDR3 here is CASSRHILDTQYF. CDR3 nucleotide sequence: TGTGCCAGCAGTCGCCACATCCTAGATACGCAGTATTTT.